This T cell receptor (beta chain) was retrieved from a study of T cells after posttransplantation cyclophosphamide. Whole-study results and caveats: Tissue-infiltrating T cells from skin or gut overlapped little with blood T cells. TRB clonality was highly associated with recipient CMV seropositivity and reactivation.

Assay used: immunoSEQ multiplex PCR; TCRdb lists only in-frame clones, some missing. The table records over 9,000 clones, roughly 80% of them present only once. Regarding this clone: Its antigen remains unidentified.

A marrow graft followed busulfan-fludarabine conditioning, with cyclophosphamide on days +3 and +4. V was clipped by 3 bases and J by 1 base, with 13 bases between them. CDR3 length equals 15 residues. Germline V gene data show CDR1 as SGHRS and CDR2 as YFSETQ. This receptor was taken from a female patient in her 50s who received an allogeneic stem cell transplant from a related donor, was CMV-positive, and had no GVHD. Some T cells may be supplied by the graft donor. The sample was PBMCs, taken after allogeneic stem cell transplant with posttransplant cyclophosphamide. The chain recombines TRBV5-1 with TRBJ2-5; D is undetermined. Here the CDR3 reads CASSSARLGQETQYF. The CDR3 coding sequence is TGCGCCAGCAGCTCTGCTAGGTTGGGCCAAGAGACCCAGTACTTC.